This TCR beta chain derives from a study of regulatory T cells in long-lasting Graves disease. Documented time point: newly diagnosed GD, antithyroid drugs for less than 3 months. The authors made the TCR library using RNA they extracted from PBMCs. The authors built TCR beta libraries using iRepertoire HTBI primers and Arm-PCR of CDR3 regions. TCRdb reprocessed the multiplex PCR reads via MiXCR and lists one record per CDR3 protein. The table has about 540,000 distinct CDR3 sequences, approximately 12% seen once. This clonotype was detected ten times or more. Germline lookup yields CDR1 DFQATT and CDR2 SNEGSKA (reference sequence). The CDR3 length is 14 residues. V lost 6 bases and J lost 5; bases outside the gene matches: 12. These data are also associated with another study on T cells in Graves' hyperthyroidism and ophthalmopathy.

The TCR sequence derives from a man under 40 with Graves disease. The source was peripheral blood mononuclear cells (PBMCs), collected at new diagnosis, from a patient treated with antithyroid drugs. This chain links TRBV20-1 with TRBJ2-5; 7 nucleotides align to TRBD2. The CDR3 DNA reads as TGCAGTGCCCACGGAAGCGGGACGGTGGAGACCCAGTACTTC. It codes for CSAHGSGTVETQYF.